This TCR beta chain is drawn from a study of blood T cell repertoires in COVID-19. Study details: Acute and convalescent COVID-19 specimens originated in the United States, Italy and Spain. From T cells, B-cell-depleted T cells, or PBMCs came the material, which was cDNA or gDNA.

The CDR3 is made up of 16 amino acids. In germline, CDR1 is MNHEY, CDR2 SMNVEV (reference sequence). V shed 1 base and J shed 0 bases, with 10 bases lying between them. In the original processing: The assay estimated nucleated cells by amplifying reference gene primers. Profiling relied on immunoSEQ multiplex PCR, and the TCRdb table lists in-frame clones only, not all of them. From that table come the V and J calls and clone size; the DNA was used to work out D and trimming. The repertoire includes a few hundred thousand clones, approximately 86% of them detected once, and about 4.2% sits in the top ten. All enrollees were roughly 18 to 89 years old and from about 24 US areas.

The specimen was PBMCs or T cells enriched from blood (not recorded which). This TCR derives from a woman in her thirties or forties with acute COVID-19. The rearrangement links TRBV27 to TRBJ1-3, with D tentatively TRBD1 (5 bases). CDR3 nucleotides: TGTGCCAGCAGTTTATTGTCAGGGTCCTCTGGAAACACCATATATTTT. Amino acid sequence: CASSLLSGSSGNTIYF.